One and the same sample provided the 22 T cell receptor beta chains below, sequenced in a study of cytomegalovirus exposure and HLA in healthy donors (dated by TCRdb to 2016 to 2017). Library preparation employed the immunoSEQ multiplex PCR assay. For the multiplex PCR, a mixture combining 60 forward primers for TCR Vbeta segments and 13 reverse primers for TCR Jbeta segments was used. The table comes from immuneACCESS by way of TCRdb, which keeps in-frame sequences with V and J called. Part of the clones is missing from these tables; in studies checked, under half for an unresolved V gene and the rest for unknown reasons. The table held for this sample gives about 140,000 clones. The ten largest clones add up to 2% to 3% of the sample. The sequenced sample was PBMCs. These receptors were obtained from a man aged 40-49 years in good health and CMV-seronegative.

The gene calls are TRBV4-1 and TRBJ1-3; tentative D call: TRBD1 (5 bases). Germline V lookup: CDR1 MGHRA, CDR2 YSYEKL. The ends were cut back, 5 bases at V and 11 bases at J, with 22 bases in the middle. The CDR3 has 15 amino acids. In DNA, the CDR3 is TGCGCCAGCAGCACCCCGACAGCCTCCGGCGTCTCCATATATTTT. It yields the protein CASSTPTASGVSIYF.

The chain uses TRBV28 and TRBJ2-5, with 7 bases aligning to TRBD2. V lost 8 bases and J lost 6; bases outside the gene matches: 15. The CDR3 spans 15 residues. Per germline, CDR1 MDHEN and CDR2 SYDVKM. DNA for the CDR3: TGTGCCAGCGCCGTAGGGGCGGTCGGGGGGAAGACCCAGTACTTC. Translating it yields CASAVGAVGGKTQYF.

V usage is TRBV13 and J usage is TRBJ2-3; possibly TRBD1 for D (5 bases). CDR3 length equals 20 residues. V shed 0 bases and J shed 0 bases, with 22 bases lying between them. Germline CDR1 PRHDT, CDR2 FYEKMQ (reference sequence). CDR3 sequence reads: CASSLGRGIFHQTSTDTQYF. The CDR3 DNA reads TGTGCCAGCAGCTTAGGAAGGGGAATATTCCACCAGACTAGCACAGATACGCAGTATTTT.

The chain is built from TRBV6-5 and TRBJ1-1; 7 bases fit TRBD1. Trimming at V came to 7 bases and at J to 2 bases, leaving 10 bases not matched to a gene. CDR1 is MNHEY and CDR2 is SVGAGI in the germline V gene. The CDR3 spans 15 residues. CDR3 bases: TGTGCCAGCAAGGGGGCGGGGGGGCCCAACACTGAAGCTTTCTTT. It is translated as CASKGAGGPNTEAFF.

The gene calls are TRBV4-2 and TRBJ2-7, with 8 nucleotides matching TRBD2. The CDR3 is 16 residues long. The V gene end was trimmed by 0 bases and the J gene end by 3 bases; junction bases not matched to a gene: 7. Germline-derived CDR1 and CDR2 are LGHNA and YNFKEQ. The CDR3 here is CASSQEEGGGHYEQYF. The DNA for the CDR3 is TGTGCCAGCAGCCAAGAGGAGGGCGGGGGGCACTACGAGCAGTACTTC.

The V call is TRBV6-5, the J call TRBJ1-1; D is undetermined. CDR1 MNHEY and CDR2 SVGAGI come from the germline V gene. The V gene lost 7 bases and the J gene lost 1 base, with 16 bases spanning the gap. The CDR3 extends over 15 amino acids. CDR3 DNA: TGTGCCAGCACTCCTCGCGGAAAGCCGAACACTGAAGCTTTCTTT. Translated, it gives CASTPRGKPNTEAFF.

The V call is TRBV2, the J call TRBJ2-7; 8 nucleotides match TRBD1. Unmatched junction bases numbered 4, after V lost 6 bases and J lost 3 bases. The CDR3 loop spans 13 amino acids. The V gene's germline CDR1 is SNHLY and CDR2 FYNNEI. The chain's CDR3 is CASSSGQGYEQYF. DNA for the CDR3: TGTGCCAGCAGCTCTGGACAGGGCTACGAGCAGTACTTC.

The chain links TRBV5-1 to TRBJ2-2; a possible D gene is TRBD1 (6 bases). The germline gives CDR1 SGHRS, CDR2 YFSETQ. V was cut by 1 base and J by 0 bases, with 7 bases left in between. The CDR3 runs 15 residues. DNA for the CDR3: TGCGCCAGCAGCTTGCAGGGGACGAACACCGGGGAGCTGTTTTTT. Its protein product is CASSLQGTNTGELFF.

The rearrangement joins TRBV7-8 to TRBJ1-2; D not resolved. From germline, CDR1 is SGHVS and CDR2 FQNEAQ. The CDR3 loop spans 13 amino acids. V was cut by 3 bases and J by 7 bases, with 12 bases left in between. The CDR3 loop reads CASSFRESGGYTF. The CDR3 DNA is TGTGCCAGCAGCTTCCGAGAATCCGGTGGCTACACCTTC.

This rearrangement joins TRBV2 to TRBJ1-1; TRBD1 matches at 7 bases. V trimming: 5 bases; J trimming: 1 base; junction bases outside the gene matches: 4. This CDR3 is 14 amino acids long. The germline gives CDR1 SNHLY, CDR2 FYNNEI. For the CDR3, the DNA is TGTGCCAGCAGTCTGGGACAGACGAACACTGAAGCTTTCTTT. This gives the protein CASSLGQTNTEAFF.

The chain carries TRBV7-9 and TRBJ2-7; 7 bases fit TRBD1. V trimming: 3 bases; J trimming: 0 bases; junction bases outside the gene matches: 5. This CDR3 has 15 residues. Germline lookup yields CDR1 SEHNR and CDR2 FQNEAQ (reference sequence). This CDR3 is CASSFKGAISYEQYF. Written as DNA, the CDR3 is TGTGCCAGCAGCTTTAAGGGGGCGATCTCCTACGAGCAGTACTTC. The complete variable domain, with remaining parts taken from reference TRBV7-9 and TRBJ2-7, reads DTGVSQNPRHKITKRGQNVTFRCDPISEHNRLYWYRQTLGQGPEFLTYFQNEAQLEKSRLLSDRFSAERPKGSFSTLEIQRTEQGDSAMYLCASSFKGAISYEQYFGPGTRLTVT.

This chain uses TRBV1 with TRBJ2-3; the DNA was not used to check the table's D call, TRBD2. TRBV1 is recorded as a pseudogene. The CDR3 length is 17 residues. DNA of the CDR3: TGCACCAGCAGCCCCCGGACTAGCGGGGGGAGAACAGATACGCAGTATTTT. The encoded protein is CTSSPRTSGGRTDTQYF.

V and J are TRBV7-8 and TRBJ2-7, with D tentatively TRBD2 (6 bases). There are 18 residues in the CDR3. CDR1 and CDR2 (germline): SGHVS, FQNEAQ. The germline V and J ends were trimmed by 5 bases and 2 bases, with 25 bases remaining between them. In nucleotides, the CDR3 is TGTGCCAGCAGCCACACACGCCTCGGGACTCACCTTCCCTACGAGCAGTACTTC. Its protein is CASSHTRLGTHLPYEQYF.

This chain links TRBV28 with TRBJ1-2; D might be TRBD1 (5 bases). The germline V gene encodes CDR1 MDHEN and CDR2 SYDVKM. With 6 bases removed from V and 8 bases from J, the gap between germline ends came to 19 bases. This CDR3 region has 14 residues. The CDR3 protein is CASSLRQGLRGYTF. CDR3 nucleotides: TGTGCCAGCAGCCTTCGGCAGGGTTTGAGGGGCTACACCTTC.

The chain is built from TRBV11-3 and TRBJ2-2, with 10 bases aligning to TRBD1. The ends lost 5 bases at V and 6 bases at J; junction bases unmatched: 6. This CDR3 has 15 residues. The germline V gene has CDR1 SGHNT and CDR2 YENEEA. The CDR3 sequence is CASSPGTGAPGELFF. The CDR3 nucleotides are TGTGCCAGCAGCCCAGGGACAGGGGCGCCCGGGGAGCTGTTTTTT.

J is TRBJ2-2 and V is TRBV5-6; D not certain. V was trimmed by 5 bases and J by 2 bases, leaving 4 bases between them. The germline V gene has CDR1 SGHDT and CDR2 YYEEEE. This CDR3 is 12 amino acids long. CDR3 protein: CASSSNTGELFF. As DNA, the CDR3 is TGTGCCAGCAGTTCTAACACCGGGGAGCTGTTTTTT.

The chain uses TRBV13 and TRBJ2-2; 13 bases fit TRBD2. J gave up 6 bases and V 8 bases, and 12 bases lay outside the gene matches. Per germline, CDR1 PRHDT and CDR2 FYEKMQ (reference sequence). CDR3 length: 17 amino acids. The CDR3 nucleotides are TGTGCCAGCCTAACTAGCGGGGGGGCCACGCTTTCCGGGGAGCTGTTTTTT. Protein product: CASLTSGGATLSGELFF.

The chain employs TRBV7-9 and TRBJ1-1, with TRBD1 matching 10 bases. This CDR3 spans 17 amino acids. The germline V gene has CDR1 SEHNR and CDR2 FQNEAQ (reference sequence). The V segment lost 6 bases and the J segment 5 bases; nucleotides outside the gene matches: 15. DNA of the CDR3: TGTGCCAGCAGTCCGAGGACAGGGGGTATGATAAGGACTGAAGCTTTCTTT. This encodes CASSPRTGGMIRTEAFF.

The chain has TRBV7-9 and TRBJ1-1, with TRBD1 identical over 7 bases. J gave up 4 bases and V 5 bases, and 7 bases lay outside the gene matches. The CDR3 runs 14 residues. Looked up from germline, CDR1 is SEHNR and CDR2 is FQNEAQ (reference sequence). CDR3: CASSQGQASTEAFF. The CDR3 DNA reads TGTGCCAGCAGCCAAGGACAGGCGTCCACTGAAGCTTTCTTT.

The CDR3 reads CASSQVQGGYEQYF. DNA of the CDR3: TGCGCCAGCAGCCAAGTGCAGGGAGGCTACGAGCAGTACTTC. V and J are TRBV4-3 and TRBJ2-7; perhaps TRBD2 as D (6 bases). Looked up from germline, CDR1 is LGHNA and CDR2 is YSLEER. Trimming took 1 base from V and 3 from J, leaving 10 bases between them. The CDR3 consists of 14 residues.

The chain is built from TRBV29-1 and TRBJ1-2; tentative D call: TRBD1 (5 bases). The CDR3 sequence is 13 residues long. Germline values: CDR1 SQVTM, CDR2 ANQGSEA. Between the trimmed V and J ends, which lost 3 bases and 12 bases, there was a span of 20 bases. CDR3 region: CSVDPDKGKGHTF. For the CDR3, the DNA is TGCAGCGTTGACCCGGACAAGGGAAAAGGTCACACCTTC. The full variable domain, rest sourced from reference TRBV29-1 and TRBJ1-2, is SAVISQKPSRDICQRGTSLTIQCQVDSQVTMMFWYRQQPGQSLTLIATANQGSEATYESGFVIDKFPISRPNLTFSTLTVSNMSPEDSSIYLCSVDPDKGKGHTFGSGTRLTVV.

The genes are TRBV29-1 and TRBJ2-1, with 8 bases matching TRBD1. The germline gives CDR1 SQVTM, CDR2 ANQGSEA. The CDR3 runs 11 residues. Trimming at V came to 5 bases and at J to 7 bases, leaving 1 base not matched to a gene. CDR3 coding DNA: TGCAGCGTTTACAGGGGGAATGAGCAGTTCTTC. Translated, it gives CSVYRGNEQFF.